This entry is about one T cell receptor (beta chain). This record belongs to a study of blood T cell repertoires in COVID-19. Study information: Specimens from acute and convalescent COVID-19 originated in the United States, Italy and Spain. The analysed material was cDNA or gDNA that came from T cells, B-cell-depleted T cells, or PBMCs.

This CDR3 contains 13 residues. Trimming stripped 3 bases from V and 8 bases from J, with 13 bases between. Germline-derived CDR1 and CDR2 are SNHLY and FYNNEI. Under the authors' procedure: Nucleated cell counts were estimated from reference gene primer amplification. Using immunoSEQ multiplex PCR, the repertoire was profiled, and TCRdb retains in-frame clones only, with some absent. That table is the source of V, J and clone size, and D and trimming were worked out from the DNA. The sample carries 60,000 to 65,000 clones, 70% to 85% recorded once. The source is a man aged 60-69 years with acute or convalescent COVID-19. Sequencing was performed on peripheral blood. V is TRBV2 and J is TRBJ1-2; D ambiguous. The chain's CDR3 is CASSDGGLEGYTF. The CDR3 DNA reads TGTGCCAGCAGTGATGGAGGGTTGGAGGGCTACACCTTC.